The 2 T cell receptor beta chains presented below share a single source sample, sequenced in a study of graft-versus-host responses after intestinal transplantation. Antigen specificity for these receptors is unknown. Only in-frame clones appear in the TCRdb table, and some are missing; sequencing was by immunoSEQ multiplex PCR. This table has 80,000 to 100,000 clones, 70% to 90% appearing once. The sample consisted of unstimulated CD4+ T cells sorted from spleen or lymph node cells, taken before intestinal transplant. The receptors shown here come from a human donor who received an intestinal transplant.

This clone was detected a few times. The chain uses TRBV11-2 and TRBJ2-3; TRBD2 matches at 7 bases. Germline loops: CDR1 SGHAT, CDR2 FQNNGV. CDR3 length: 16 residues. After removal of 0 bases from V and 2 bases from J, the junction contained 5 bases not matched to a gene. CDR3: CASSLEGGSFTDTQYF. For the CDR3, the DNA is TGTGCCAGCAGCTTAGAAGGCGGGAGCTTCACAGATACGCAGTATTTT.

The CDR3 loop is CASSPGLAGADRETQYF. CDR3 DNA: TGTGCCAGCAGCCCGGGACTAGCGGGGGCCGACCGAGAGACCCAGTACTTC. The genes are TRBV5-8 and TRBJ2-5, with TRBD2 matching 14 bases. Losses at the gene ends were 4 bases for V and 4 bases for J; bases not matched to a gene: 9. From germline, CDR1 is SGHTS and CDR2 YDEGEE. The CDR3 length is 17 residues. The variable domain in full, with the rest retrieved from reference TRBV5-8 and TRBJ2-5, is EAGVTQSPTHLIKTRGQQATLRCSPISGHTSVYWYQQALGLGLQFLLWYDEGEERNRGNFPPRFSGRQFPNYSSELNVNALELEDSALYLCASSPGLAGADRETQYFGPGTRLLVL.